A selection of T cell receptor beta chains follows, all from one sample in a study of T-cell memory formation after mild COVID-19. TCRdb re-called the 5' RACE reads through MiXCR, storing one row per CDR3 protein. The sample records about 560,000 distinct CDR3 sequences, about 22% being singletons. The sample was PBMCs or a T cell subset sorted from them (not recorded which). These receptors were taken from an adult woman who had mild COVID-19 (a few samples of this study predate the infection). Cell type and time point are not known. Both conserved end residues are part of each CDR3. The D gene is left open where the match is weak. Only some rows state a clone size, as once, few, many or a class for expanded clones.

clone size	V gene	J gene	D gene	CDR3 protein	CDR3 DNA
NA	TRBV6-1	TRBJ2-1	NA	CASSDPRDWNSYNEQFF	TGTGCCAGCAGTGATCCCCGGGACTGGAACTCCTACAATGAGCAGTTCTTC
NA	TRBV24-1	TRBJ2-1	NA	CATSVGGYEQFF	TGTGCCACCAGTGTTGGGGGCTATGAGCAGTTCTTC
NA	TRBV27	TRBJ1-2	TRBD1	CASSLSPGTGKYYGYTF	TGTGCCAGCAGTTTATCTCCTGGGACAGGGAAGTACTATGGCTACACCTTC
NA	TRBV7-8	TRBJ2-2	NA	CAIKTGELFF	TGTGCCATCAAAACCGGGGAGCTGTTTTTT
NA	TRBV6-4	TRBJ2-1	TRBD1	CASSPGTGIGLNEQFF	TGTGCCAGCAGTCCCGGGACAGGGATCGGTTTGAATGAGCAGTTCTTC
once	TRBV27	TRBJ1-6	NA	CASSLIRSDSPLHF	TGTGCCAGCAGTTTAATTCGTTCTGATTCACCCCTCCACTTT
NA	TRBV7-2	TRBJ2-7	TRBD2	CASSLLAGVYEQYF	TGTGCCAGCAGCTTATTAGCGGGAGTCTACGAGCAGTACTTC
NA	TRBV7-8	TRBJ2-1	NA	CASSFFPLPPLRNEQFF	TGTGCCAGCAGCTTTTTTCCGTTACCCCCACTACGGAATGAGCAGTTCTTC
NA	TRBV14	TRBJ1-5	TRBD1	CASSQVSLPTGGYQPQHF	TGTGCCAGCAGCCAAGTTAGTTTGCCAACAGGGGGCTATCAGCCCCAGCATTTT
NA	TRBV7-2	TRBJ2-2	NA	CASSLSFRDTGELFF	TGTGCCAGCAGCTTATCATTTAGGGACACCGGGGAGCTGTTTTTT
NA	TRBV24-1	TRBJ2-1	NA	CATSPEYGHNEQFF	TGTGCCACCAGTCCCGAATACGGGCACAATGAGCAGTTCTTC
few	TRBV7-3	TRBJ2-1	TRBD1	CASSTRQGRYNEQFF	TGTGCCAGCAGCACCCGACAGGGAAGGTACAATGAGCAGTTCTTC
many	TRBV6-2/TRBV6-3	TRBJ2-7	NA	CASSYFGVYEQYF	TGTGCCAGCAGTTATTTCGGAGTTTACGAGCAGTACTTC
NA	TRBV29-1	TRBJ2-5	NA	CSVEQWQGAGTQETQYF	TGCAGCGTTGAACAATGGCAGGGAGCCGGTACCCAAGAGACCCAGTACTTC
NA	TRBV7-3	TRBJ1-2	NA	CASSLTPGDAYGYTF	TGTGCCAGCAGCCTTACCCCAGGGGATGCCTATGGCTACACCTTC
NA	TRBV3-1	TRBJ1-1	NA	CASSQGGLLSNTEAFF	TGTGCCAGCAGCCAAGGAGGGCTATTATCGAACACTGAAGCTTTCTTT
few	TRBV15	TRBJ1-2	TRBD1	CATSRPARQGNYGYTF	TGTGCCACCAGCAGGCCCGCCCGACAGGGAAACTATGGCTACACCTTC
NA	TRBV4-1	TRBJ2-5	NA	CASSQWRVETQYF	TGCGCCAGCAGCCAATGGAGGGTCGAGACCCAGTACTTC
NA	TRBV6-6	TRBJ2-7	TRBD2	CASREELAGATDF	TGTGCCAGCAGAGAGGAGCTAGCGGGAGCGACGGACTTC
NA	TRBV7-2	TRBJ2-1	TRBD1	CASSRRDRGDYNEQFF	TGTGCCAGCAGCAGAAGGGACAGGGGGGATTACAATGAGCAGTTCTTC
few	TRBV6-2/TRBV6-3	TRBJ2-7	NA	CASSYPTGRKPYF	TGTGCCAGCAGTTACCCGACAGGACGGAAGCCCTACTTC
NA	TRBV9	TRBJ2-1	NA	CASSVGDNSAYNEQFF	TGTGCCAGCAGCGTTGGGGACAATTCAGCCTACAATGAGCAGTTCTTC
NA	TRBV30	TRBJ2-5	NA	CAWSVLRLGETQYF	TGTGCCTGGAGTGTACTAAGGTTAGGGGAGACCCAGTACTTC
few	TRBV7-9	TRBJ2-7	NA	CASSKDVYEQYF	TGTGCCAGCAGCAAGGATGTCTACGAGCAGTACTTC
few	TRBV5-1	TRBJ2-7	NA	CASSLRPGFYEQYF	TGCGCCAGCAGCTTGCGTCCGGGATTCTACGAGCAGTACTTC
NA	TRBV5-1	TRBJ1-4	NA	CASSLAGVDEKLFF	TGCGCCAGCAGCTTGGCGGGCGTCGATGAAAAACTGTTTTTT
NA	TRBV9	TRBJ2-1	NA	CASSVVGGEQFF	TGTGCCAGCAGCGTAGTGGGTGGTGAGCAGTTCTTC
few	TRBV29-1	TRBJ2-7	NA	CSVESGPYEQYF	TGCAGCGTTGAGAGCGGGCCCTACGAGCAGTACTTC
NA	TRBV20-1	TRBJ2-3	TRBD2	CSAPSSGFTDTQYF	TGCAGTGCTCCGTCTAGCGGATTCACAGATACGCAGTATTTT
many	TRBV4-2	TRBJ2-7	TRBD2	CASSQERETYEQYF	TGTGCCAGCAGCCAAGAGCGGGAGACCTACGAGCAGTACTTC
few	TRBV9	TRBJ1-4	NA	CASSVYDRPNEKLFF	TGTGCCAGCAGCGTATATGACAGACCTAATGAAAAACTGTTTTTT
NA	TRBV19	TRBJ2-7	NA	CASSMSPDGDYEQYF	TGTGCCAGTAGTATGTCCCCCGACGGAGATTACGAGCAGTACTTC
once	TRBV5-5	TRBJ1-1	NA	CASSAAVYTEAFF	TGTGCCAGCAGCGCGGCGGTGTACACTGAAGCTTTCTTT
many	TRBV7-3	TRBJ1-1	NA	CASSLSMNTEAFF	TGTGCCAGCAGCTTATCTATGAACACTGAAGCTTTCTTT
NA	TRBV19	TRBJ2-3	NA	CASSIAVRYTDTQYF	TGTGCCAGTAGTATAGCCGTGCGGTACACAGATACGCAGTATTTT
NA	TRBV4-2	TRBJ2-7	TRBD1	CASSLSGTAPYEQYF	TGTGCCAGCAGCCTTTCCGGGACAGCCCCCTACGAGCAGTACTTC
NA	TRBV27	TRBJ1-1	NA	CASIQAGRGTEAFF	TGTGCCAGCATCCAAGCGGGGAGAGGGACTGAAGCTTTCTTT